This entry lists 9 T cell receptor beta chains sequenced from one sample in a study of T-cell reconstitution after alpha-beta-depleted transplantation in children. This sample's TCRbeta library carried unique molecular identifier barcodes. TCRdb recomputed calls from the PCR reads with MiXCR, one row per CDR3 protein. The data hold roughly 500,000 distinct CDR3 sequences, with under 15% observed a single time. The input for sequencing was PBMCs from the stem cell graft donor, taken from the stem cell graft. These receptors came from a human donor who donated a stem cell graft to a child with combined immunodeficiency.

V is TRBV27 and J is TRBJ2-7; D might be TRBD2 (6 bases). Germline V lookup: CDR1 MNHEY, CDR2 SMNVEV (reference sequence). The germline V and J ends were trimmed by 1 base and 3 bases, with 10 bases remaining between them. The length of the CDR3 is 14 residues. CDR3 in amino acids: CASSLFGGYYEQYF. CDR3 bases: TGTGCCAGCAGTTTATTCGGGGGTTACTACGAGCAGTACTTC.

The chain uses TRBV27 and TRBJ2-4; 12 bases map to TRBD1. V trimming: 11 bases; J trimming: 2 bases; junction bases outside the gene matches: 13. The CDR3 is 17 residues long. Germline values: CDR1 MNHEY, CDR2 SMNVEV (reference sequence). The CDR3 loop is CASKPGQGALSKNIQYF. CDR3 in DNA: TGTGCCTCAAAACCGGGACAGGGGGCTTTATCCAAAAACATTCAGTACTTC.

This clonotype turned up a few times. This chain joins TRBV6-5 and TRBJ1-6; possible D gene TRBD1, 6 bases. Germline CDR1 is MNHEY and CDR2 is SVGAGI. V lost 0 bases and J 7 bases, leaving 16 bases between the germline ends. The CDR3 consists of 17 residues. The CDR3 nucleotides read TGTGCCAGCAGTTACTCGACAAGGACAGAGCTGAATTCACCCCTCCACTTT. Translated, it gives CASSYSTRTELNSPLHF.

This clonotype was observed a few times. This rearrangement joins TRBV6-2 or TRBV6-3 to TRBJ2-7; no reliable D call. Germline values: CDR1 MNHEY, CDR2 SVGEGT. The CDR3 sequence is 13 residues long. Deletions cut 2 bases from V and 3 bases from J, with 8 bases between. This chain's CDR3 is CASSYGPGYEQYF. The CDR3 DNA is TGTGCCAGCAGTTACGGGCCGGGCTACGAGCAGTACTTC.

This clonotype has a count of ten or more. The J gene is TRBJ2-2, the V gene TRBV6-5; TRBD2 matches at 9 bases. The CDR3 is 17 amino acids. The ends lost 4 bases at V and 2 bases at J; junction bases unmatched: 8. CDR1 and CDR2 (germline): MNHEY, SVGAGI. The CDR3 bases are TGTGCCAGCAGTTCACCATCGACTAGCGGTAACACCGGGGAGCTGTTTTTT. It specifies CASSSPSTSGNTGELFF.

V is TRBV5-5 and J is TRBJ1-1, with D tentatively TRBD1 (6 bases). The length of the CDR3 is 17 residues. Trimming shortened V by 0 bases and J by 3 bases, and 18 bases separated the two germline ends. Germline values: CDR1 SGHKS, CDR2 YYEKEE (reference sequence). The CDR3 is CASSLVPGQGLDTEAFF. CDR3 nucleotide sequence: TGTGCCAGCAGCTTGGTACCGGGGCAGGGGTTGGACACTGAAGCTTTCTTT.

J is TRBJ1-1 and V is TRBV28; unclear D gene. Looked up from germline, CDR1 is MDHEN and CDR2 is SYDVKM. Trimming shortened V by 5 bases and J by 4 bases, and 11 bases separated the two germline ends. This CDR3 is built from 13 residues. Here the CDR3 reads CASSPDIFTEAFF. The CDR3 region has the DNA TGTGCCAGCAGTCCGGATATTTTCACTGAAGCTTTCTTT.

This clonotype was seen a few times. The J gene is TRBJ1-6, the V gene TRBV20-1, with 9 bases aligning to TRBD1. V shed 5 bases, J shed 3 bases, and the junction held 2 bases outside the gene matches. The CDR3 has 14 residues. The V gene's germline CDR1 is DFQATT and CDR2 SNEGSKA (reference sequence). The CDR3 reads CSAPTGGYNSPLHF. The CDR3 coding sequence is TGCAGTGCTCCGACAGGGGGCTATAATTCACCCCTCCACTTT.

The sample holds many counts of this clonotype. The V call is TRBV7-3, the J call TRBJ1-6; D uncertain. The CDR3 runs to 13 residues. Trimming cost V 2 bases and J 7 bases, with 6 bases left between them. Germline loops: CDR1 SGHTA, CDR2 FQGTGA. CDR3 amino acids: CASSLARNSPLHF. In nucleotides, the CDR3 is TGTGCCAGCAGCTTAGCCAGAAATTCACCCCTCCACTTT.